These 26 T cell receptor beta chains were sequenced from one sample in a study of radiation and T cells in renal cell carcinoma. Assay: immunoSEQ multiplex PCR; the TCRdb copy retains only in-frame clones and omits some. The sample has approximately 16,000 clones, 58% seen once; the top ten hold around 9.5%. As to treatment: treatment-naive control, cytoreductive nephrectomy. Source: tumor tissue, taken from a patient whose treatment was nephrectomy without radiotherapy. These receptors all come from a man between 35 and 55 years old with renal cell carcinoma.

This chain joins TRBV11-2 and TRBJ1-1, with D unresolved. The CDR3 consists of 16 residues. V was shortened by 5 bases and J by 4 bases, with 20 bases between the two germline ends. Germline V gives CDR1 SGHAT, CDR2 FQNNGV. CDR3 bases: TGTGCCAGCAGCGCGCCCAGACAAACCGGCGGCACTGAAGCTTTCTTT. The encoded protein is CASSAPRQTGGTEAFF.

The genes are TRBV9 and TRBJ1-4; 9 bases fit TRBD1. CDR3 length equals 15 residues. The V gene's germline CDR1 is SGDLS and CDR2 YYNGEE. The ends lost 3 bases at V and 6 bases at J; junction bases unmatched: 6. CDR3 in amino acids: CASSDGTGRHEKLFF. The CDR3 DNA is TGTGCCAGCAGCGACGGGACAGGGAGGCATGAAAAACTGTTTTTT. Complete variable domain (other parts from reference TRBV9 and TRBJ1-4): DSGVTQTPKHLITATGQRVTLRCSPRSGDLSVYWYQQSLDQGLQFLIQYYNGEERAKGNILERFSAQQFPDLHSELNLSSLELGDSALYFCASSDGTGRHEKLFFGSGTQLSVL.

The chain combines TRBV5-1 with TRBJ1-1, with a possible D match to TRBD1 (6 bases). The CDR3 length is 15 residues. Germline-derived CDR1 and CDR2 are SGHRS and YFSETQ. The V end lost 6 bases, the J end lost 0 bases, and 15 bases lay between the germline ends. CDR3: CASNKARQVNTEAFF. The CDR3, as DNA: TGCGCCAGCAACAAAGCGAGACAGGTGAACACTGAAGCTTTCTTT.

CDR3 protein: CASSPREGRNYGYTF. The DNA of the CDR3 is TGCGCCAGCAGCCCTCGGGAGGGGCGGAACTATGGCTACACCTTC. The V and J genes are TRBV5-1 and TRBJ1-2; tentative D call: TRBD1 (5 bases). V was shortened by 4 bases and J by 2 bases, with 15 bases between the two germline ends. Germline V gene lookup returns CDR1 SGHRS and CDR2 YFSETQ. The CDR3 runs to 15 residues.

The chain recombines TRBV12-5 with TRBJ2-2; a weak D match, TRBD1 (6 bases). The CDR3 runs to 14 residues. V was cut by 3 bases and J by 4 bases, with 9 bases left in between. Germline-derived CDR1 and CDR2 are LGHNT and FRNRAP. The CDR3 reads CASGFDRSTGELFF. The DNA of the CDR3 is TGTGCTAGTGGTTTTGACAGGAGCACCGGGGAGCTGTTTTTT.

DNA of the CDR3: TGTGCCAGCAGTTTACAGGGCACAGATACGCAGTATTTT. Translated: CASSLQGTDTQYF. This chain connects TRBV28 to TRBJ2-3; no clear D. The CDR3 loop spans 13 amino acids. CDR1 is MDHEN and CDR2 is SYDVKM in the germline V gene. Trimming shortened V by 2 bases and J by 1 base, and 4 bases separated the two germline ends.

This clone was counted between two and nine times. The chain links TRBV4-1 to TRBJ1-2; D remains ambiguous. Trimming left V 1 base short and J 3 bases short, with 12 bases between. Per germline, CDR1 MGHRA and CDR2 YSYEKL. CDR3 length: 15 amino acids. CDR3 in amino acids: CASSQGPRQDYGYTF. The CDR3 bases are TGCGCCAGCAGCCAAGGGCCCCGGCAGGACTATGGCTACACCTTC.

This clone was recorded a few times. The gene calls are TRBV9 and TRBJ2-3; perhaps TRBD1 as D (7 bases). CDR1 and CDR2 (germline): SGDLS, YYNGEE. Trimming removed 0 bases from V and 8 bases from J, with 13 bases in between. This CDR3 spans 14 amino acids. CDR3 sequence reads: CASSVVSQGGTQYF. CDR3 DNA sequence: TGTGCCAGCAGCGTAGTGTCCCAGGGGGGTACGCAGTATTTT.

A remark on this clone: The same CDR3 also results from other DNA sequences found in this sample. The chain recombines TRBV4-2 with TRBJ2-1, with TRBD1 matching 7 bases. Trimming at V came to 0 bases and at J to 5 bases, leaving 4 bases not matched to a gene. The CDR3 contains 15 residues. Germline V gene data show CDR1 as LGHNA and CDR2 as YNFKEQ. In nucleotides, the CDR3 is TGTGCCAGCAGCCAAGATGGGACAGAAAACAATGAGCAGTTCTTC. Protein: CASSQDGTENNEQFF.

This clone has only a few counts. The chain is built from TRBV6-1 and TRBJ1-2; the D gene is possibly TRBD1 (5 bases). Germline V CDR1 and CDR2: MNHNS, SASEGT. V was trimmed by 3 bases and J by 2 bases, leaving 10 bases between them. The CDR3 is 14 residues long. CDR3 loop: CASSDWGTNYGYTF. CDR3 bases: TGTGCCAGCAGTGATTGGGGCACGAACTATGGCTACACCTTC.

The rearrangement links TRBV14 to TRBJ1-2, with D possibly TRBD1 on 5 matching bases. In germline, CDR1 is SGHDN, CDR2 FVKESK. Trimming removed 1 base at V and 7 bases at J, with 10 bases between. The CDR3 contains 13 residues. CDR3 amino acids: CASSQGAGFGYTF. In DNA, the CDR3 is TGTGCCAGCAGCCAAGGAGCAGGGTTTGGCTACACCTTC.

Only a few counts were recorded for this clone. The rearrangement joins TRBV4-1 to TRBJ1-2; D not certain. The CDR3 contains 15 residues. The germline gives CDR1 MGHRA, CDR2 YSYEKL. Trimming removed 4 bases at V and 4 bases at J, with 16 bases between. The DNA for the CDR3 is TGCGCCAGCAGCCCACAGACGGCGACCCTCTATGGCTACACCTTC. This encodes CASSPQTATLYGYTF.

The rearrangement joins TRBV30 to TRBJ1-2, with D hard to call. This CDR3 comprises 13 residues. Germline CDR1 GTSNPN, CDR2 SVGIG (reference sequence). The germline V and J ends were trimmed by 5 bases and 9 bases, with 19 bases remaining between them. As DNA, the CDR3 is TGTGCCTGGGAAAAAGGGCCAAGCCAGAGCTACACCTTC. It yields the protein CAWEKGPSQSYTF.

This chain joins TRBV5-6 and TRBJ2-2, with D unresolved. The CDR3 consists of 17 residues. Trimming shortened V by 4 bases and J by 2 bases, and 18 bases separated the two germline ends. The germline V gene has CDR1 SGHDT and CDR2 YYEEEE. The CDR3 nucleotides read TGTGCCAGCAGCCTAAAACGTGGCAGCTCAAACACCGGGGAGCTGTTTTTT. Amino acids: CASSLKRGSSNTGELFF.

The CDR3 DNA sequence: TGTGCCAGCAGCTTATCAGGGGGCTACAATGAGCAGTTCTTC. It specifies CASSLSGGYNEQFF. The chain combines TRBV7-6 with TRBJ2-1; the match to TRBD1 covers 7 bases. The germline V gene encodes CDR1 SGHVS and CDR2 FNYEAQ. Trimming took 2 bases from V and 3 from J; bases not matched to a gene: 1. The CDR3 runs 14 residues.

This chain connects TRBV7-9 to TRBJ2-7; 10 positions agree with TRBD1. Germline V gives CDR1 SEHNR, CDR2 FQNEAQ (reference sequence). V shed 4 bases, J shed 0 bases, and the junction held 9 bases outside the gene matches. The CDR3 runs to 17 residues. The CDR3 loop is CASSSPGRDRGSYEQYF. In DNA, the CDR3 is TGTGCCAGCAGCTCTCCAGGTCGGGACAGGGGCTCCTACGAGCAGTACTTC. The whole variable domain, filled in from reference TRBV7-9 and TRBJ2-7, reads DTGVSQNPRHKITKRGQNVTFRCDPISEHNRLYWYRQTLGQGPEFLTYFQNEAQLEKSRLLSDRFSAERPKGSFSTLEIQRTEQGDSAMYLCASSSPGRDRGSYEQYFGPGTRLTVT.

Details on this clone: One end of the junction fails to match germline, which may point to a read error. The J gene is TRBJ2-4, the V gene TRBV7-9; 7 nucleotides agree with TRBD1. The CDR3 totals 17 residues. Germline V gene lookup returns CDR1 SEHNR and CDR2 FQNEAQ (reference sequence). The CDR3 DNA reads as TGCGCCAGCAGCCAAGATGGGCAGGCCAGGGGGAAAAACATTCAGTACTTC. The encoded protein is CASSQDGQARGKNIQYF. The variable domain in full, completed from reference TRBV7-9 and TRBJ2-4, reads DTGVSQNPRHKITKRGQNVTFRCDPISEHNRLYWYRQTLGQGPEFLTYFQNEAQLEKSRLLSDRFSAERPKGSFSTLEIQRTEQGDSAMYLCASSQDGQARGKNIQYFGAGTRLSVL.

The chain joins TRBV30 to TRBJ1-2; no clear D gene. Germline assignment: CDR1 GTSNPN and CDR2 SVGIG (reference sequence). The CDR3 has 14 residues. V was clipped by 0 bases and J by 2 bases, with 10 bases between them. CDR3 amino acids: CAWSVQTGNYGYTF. The CDR3 DNA reads as TGTGCCTGGAGTGTACAAACGGGGAACTATGGCTACACCTTC. Looking up the rest from reference TRBV30 and TRBJ1-2 gives the full variable domain: SQTIHQWPATLVQPVGSPLSLECTVEGTSNPNLYWYRQAAGRGLQLLFYSVGIGQISSEVPQNLSASRPQDRQFILSSKKLLLSDSGFYLCAWSVQTGNYGYTFGSGTRLTVV.

The chain combines TRBV6-5 with TRBJ2-7; D possibly matches TRBD1 or TRBD2 (5 bases each). This CDR3 has 12 amino acids. Deletions cut 4 bases from V and 7 bases from J, with 11 bases between. Germline CDR1 and CDR2: MNHEY and SVGAGI. CDR3: CASSFGATEQYF. The CDR3, as DNA: TGTGCCAGCAGTTTCGGGGCGACGGAGCAGTACTTC.

The chain recombines TRBV27 with TRBJ1-3, with D tentatively TRBD1 (5 bases). Per germline, CDR1 MNHEY and CDR2 SMNVEV (reference sequence). Deletions cut 5 bases from V and 5 bases from J, with 13 bases between. The CDR3 covers 14 residues. CDR3 sequence: CASSPWDGRNTIYF. The CDR3 bases are TGTGCCAGCAGTCCTTGGGACGGAAGAAACACCATATATTTT.

The genes are TRBV7-2 and TRBJ1-5; D might be TRBD1 (6 bases). V was cut by 4 bases and J by 4 bases, with 11 bases left in between. Looked up from germline, CDR1 is SGHTA and CDR2 is FQGNSA. This CDR3 comprises 14 residues. The DNA for the CDR3 is TGTGCCAGCAGCTCCTCAGGGGAAAATCAGCCCCAGCATTTT. Its protein product is CASSSSGENQPQHF.

The chain combines TRBV28 with TRBJ1-5; D might be TRBD1 (5 bases). The CDR3 consists of 13 residues. V shed 6 bases and J shed 6 bases, with 12 bases lying between them. From germline, CDR1 is MDHEN and CDR2 SYDVKM. CDR3 nucleotides: TGTGCCAGCAGCCGGGGGGGTCTTCAGCCCCAGCATTTT. Protein product: CASSRGGLQPQHF.

This clone was seen just once. The DNA for the CDR3 is TGTGCCAGCAGTGAACAGACAACTAATGAAAAACTGTTTTTT. Amino acid sequence: CASSEQTTNEKLFF. The rearrangement joins TRBV2 to TRBJ1-4; D is ambiguous. The germline V gene encodes CDR1 SNHLY and CDR2 FYNNEI. The CDR3 covers 14 residues. V was clipped by 2 bases and J by 0 bases, with 4 bases between them. Together with reference TRBV2 and TRBJ1-4, the CDR3 gives the full variable domain: EPEVTQTPSHQVTQMGQEVILRCVPISNHLYFYWYRQILGQKVEFLVSFYNNEISEKSEIFDDQFSVERPDGSNFTLKIRSTKLEDSAMYFCASSEQTTNEKLFFGSGTQLSVL.

Ten or more counts support this clone. This chain links TRBV9 with TRBJ2-1; 8 bases agree with TRBD2. CDR1 is SGDLS, CDR2 YYNGEE, per germline. This CDR3 contains 17 residues. The junction had 11 bases not matched to a gene; V was cut back by 0 bases and J by 6 bases. The CDR3 DNA reads TGTGCCAGCAGCGTAGCTACGGGGCGGGGGGAGATCAATGAGCAGTTCTTC. Protein product: CASSVATGRGEINEQFF.

The rearrangement uses TRBV7-6 and TRBJ1-5; D uncertain. V lost 5 bases to trimming and J lost 4 bases, with 15 bases between them. This CDR3 is built from 15 residues. Per the germline V gene, CDR1 is SGHVS and CDR2 is FNYEAQ. The CDR3 DNA follows: TGTGCCAGCAGCCTGAGGCTCAGGAGAAATCAGCCCCAGCATTTT. Amino acids: CASSLRLRRNQPQHF.

This clone is deemed medium-sized. The chain has TRBV9 and TRBJ2-3; D is uncertain. Germline assignment: CDR1 SGDLS and CDR2 YYNGEE. The CDR3 spans 13 residues. V gave up 0 bases and J gave up 4 bases, with 6 bases separating them. DNA of the CDR3: TGTGCCAGCAGCGTAGACAACCCAGATACGCAGTATTTT. As protein: CASSVDNPDTQYF.